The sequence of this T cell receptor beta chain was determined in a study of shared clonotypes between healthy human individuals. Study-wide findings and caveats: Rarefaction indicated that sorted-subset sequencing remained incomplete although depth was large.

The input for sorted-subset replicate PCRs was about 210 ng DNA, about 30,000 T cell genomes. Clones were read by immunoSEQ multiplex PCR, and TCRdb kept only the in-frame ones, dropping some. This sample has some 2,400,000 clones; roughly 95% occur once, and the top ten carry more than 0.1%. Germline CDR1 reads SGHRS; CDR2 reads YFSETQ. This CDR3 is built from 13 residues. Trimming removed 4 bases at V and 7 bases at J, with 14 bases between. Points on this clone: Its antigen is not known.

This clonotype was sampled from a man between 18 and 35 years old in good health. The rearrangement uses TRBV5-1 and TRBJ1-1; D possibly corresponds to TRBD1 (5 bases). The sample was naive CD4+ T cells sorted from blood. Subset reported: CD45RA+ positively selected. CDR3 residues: CASSLPGHFEAFF. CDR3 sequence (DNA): TGCGCCAGCAGCCTACCCGGACACTTTGAAGCTTTCTTT.